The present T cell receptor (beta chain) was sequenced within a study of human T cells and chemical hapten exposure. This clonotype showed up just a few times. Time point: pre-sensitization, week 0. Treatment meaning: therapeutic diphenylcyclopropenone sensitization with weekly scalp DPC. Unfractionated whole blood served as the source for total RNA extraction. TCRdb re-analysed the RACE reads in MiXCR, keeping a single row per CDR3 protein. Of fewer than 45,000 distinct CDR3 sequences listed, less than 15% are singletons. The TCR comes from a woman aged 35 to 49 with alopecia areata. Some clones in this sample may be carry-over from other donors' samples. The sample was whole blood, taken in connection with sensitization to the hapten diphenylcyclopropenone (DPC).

The CDR3 loop reads CASMSRGEKLFF. In nucleotides, the CDR3 is TGTGCCAGCATGTCCCGGGGAGAAAAACTGTTTTTT. This chain connects TRBV28 to TRBJ1-4, with D unresolved. Germline V gene data show CDR1 as MDHEN and CDR2 as SYDVKM. The CDR3 is 12 residues long. With 7 bases removed from V and 8 bases from J, the gap between germline ends came to 11 bases.